The 27 T cell receptor beta chains listed next were all sequenced from one sample in a study of T cell responses to AZD1222 COVID-19 vaccine. Assay: immunoSEQ multiplex PCR; the TCRdb copy retains only in-frame clones and omits some. The sample yields about 180,000 clones, roughly nine tenths seen once. The sample consisted of peripheral blood, taken on day 0 of AZD1222 vaccination. The receptors were sampled from an adult in good health.

The chain uses TRBV12-3 or TRBV12-4 and TRBJ1-1; D not resolved. This CDR3 has 13 amino acids. Trimming took 7 bases from V and 3 from J, leaving 12 bases between them. The CDR3 DNA reads TGTGCCAGCACCCACCTGTCGGACACTGAAGCTTTCTTT. It encodes CASTHLSDTEAFF.

This chain links TRBV27 with TRBJ1-2, with D hard to call. Per the germline V gene, CDR1 is MNHEY and CDR2 is SMNVEV (reference sequence). The V gene lost 0 bases and the J gene lost 5 bases, with 16 bases spanning the gap. The length of the CDR3 is 16 residues. CDR3 loop: CASSLSKGVGWYGYTF. The CDR3 region has the DNA TGTGCCAGCAGTTTATCTAAGGGTGTCGGGTGGTATGGCTACACCTTC.

The rearrangement joins TRBV19 to TRBJ2-6, with a weak D call TRBD2 (5 bases). The ends were cut back, 7 bases at V and 0 bases at J, with 22 bases in the middle. CDR1 LNHDA and CDR2 SQIVND come from the germline V gene (reference sequence). This CDR3 spans 19 amino acids. The CDR3 nucleotides read TGTGCCAGTACCCTATCGAGAGCTAGCCGAAGCTCTGGGGCCAACGTCCTGACTTTC. It is translated as CASTLSRASRSSGANVLTF.

The J gene is TRBJ1-1, the V gene TRBV7-2, with 10 bases lining up with TRBD1. CDR1 is SGHTA, CDR2 FQGNSA, per germline. This CDR3 is built from 16 residues. J gave up 4 bases and V 5 bases, and 10 bases lay outside the gene matches. CDR3 protein: CASSTRQGARITEAFF. CDR3 coding DNA: TGTGCCAGCAGCACCCGACAGGGGGCGCGGATCACTGAAGCTTTCTTT.

V and J are TRBV6-6 and TRBJ1-1; D remains ambiguous. The V and J ends lost 8 bases and 1 base respectively, with 11 bases between them. The CDR3 spans 13 residues. The germline V gene encodes CDR1 MNHNY and CDR2 SVGAGI (reference sequence). This chain's CDR3 is CASQYAWNTEAFF. DNA of the CDR3: TGTGCCAGCCAGTACGCGTGGAACACTGAAGCTTTCTTT.

The chain carries TRBV5-6 and TRBJ2-5, with D unresolved. This CDR3 comprises 15 residues. Trimming removed 1 base from V and 5 bases from J, with 15 bases in between. The germline CDR1 and CDR2 sequences are SGHDT and YYEEEE. The CDR3 spells CASSLLVSPTETQYF. CDR3 in DNA: TGTGCCAGCAGCTTGCTAGTCAGCCCGACGGAGACCCAGTACTTC.

The chain combines TRBV15 with TRBJ1-3; D not resolved. The CDR3 runs to 15 residues. CDR1 and CDR2 (germline): LNHNV, YYDKDF (reference sequence). The V end lost 0 bases, the J end lost 0 bases, and 6 bases lay between the germline ends. As DNA, the CDR3 is TGTGCCACCAGCAGAGATCTGGGCTCTGGAAACACCATATATTTT. Its protein product is CATSRDLGSGNTIYF.

This clone has just a few counts. V gene TRBV9 combines with J gene TRBJ1-6, with a tentative D call TRBD1 (5 bases). This CDR3 spans 15 amino acids. Germline V gene lookup returns CDR1 SGDLS and CDR2 YYNGEE. V was pared by 0 bases and J by 7 bases, with 11 bases between. This CDR3 is CASSVVGGLNSPLHF. The CDR3 DNA is TGTGCCAGCAGCGTAGTGGGGGGTTTAAATTCACCCCTCCACTTT.

DNA for the CDR3: TGTGCCAGCAGTTCCTTTGGTGGGACAGTGAACACTGAAGCTTTCTTT. Translation gives CASSSFGGTVNTEAFF. The chain links TRBV27 to TRBJ1-1; 7 bases are a match to TRBD1. CDR3 length: 16 residues. Per germline, CDR1 MNHEY and CDR2 SMNVEV (reference sequence). V was pared by 4 bases and J by 0 bases, with 8 bases of the junction left unmatched.

This clone was counted a single time. The chain has TRBV18 and TRBJ1-2; D unclear. This CDR3 is 13 amino acids long. Germline loops: CDR1 KGHSH, CDR2 LQKENI. Trimming shortened V by 3 bases and J by 5 bases, and 10 bases separated the two germline ends. The CDR3 nucleotides are TGTGCCAGCTCACCTGGGATTTCTTATGGCTACACCTTC. Residues: CASSPGISYGYTF.

In its sample, this clone was seen a few times. The chain recombines TRBV27 with TRBJ2-2, with D perhaps assigned TRBD1 or TRBD2 (7 bases each). The CDR3 extends over 18 amino acids. Trimming took 5 bases from V and 4 from J, leaving 23 bases between them. Per the germline V gene, CDR1 is MNHEY and CDR2 is SMNVEV (reference sequence). The CDR3 region has the DNA TGTGCCAGCAGTCCTACCCAGGGGGAACTAGCGCGCACCGGGGAGCTGTTTTTT. It translates to CASSPTQGELARTGELFF.

The V and J genes are TRBV6-5 and TRBJ1-5, with D tentatively TRBD1 (6 bases). This CDR3 spans 15 amino acids. Germline loops: CDR1 MNHEY, CDR2 SVGAGI. V was clipped by 3 bases and J by 3 bases, with 12 bases between them. The chain's CDR3 is CASSYHRESNQPQHF. Here the CDR3 DNA reads TGTGCCAGCAGTTATCACAGGGAATCCAATCAGCCCCAGCATTTT.

This clone was seen a handful of times. The chain employs TRBV19 and TRBJ1-5, with 9 bases fitting TRBD1. The CDR3 has 17 amino acids. V was pared by 5 bases and J by 6 bases, with 14 bases of the junction left unmatched. Germline CDR1 and CDR2: LNHDA and SQIVND (reference sequence). CDR3 bases: TGTGCCAGTAGTGTCTGGAGGGGACAGGGAATCAGTCAGCCCCAGCATTTT. It is translated as CASSVWRGQGISQPQHF.

The sample holds one count of this clone. The rearrangement uses TRBV7-2 and TRBJ1-2; 9 nucleotides match TRBD1. Trimming took 1 base from V and 6 from J; bases not matched to a gene: 6. CDR1 and CDR2 (germline): SGHTA, FQGNSA. The CDR3 length is 15 residues. CDR3 in DNA: TGTGCCAGCAGCTTAGTTAACAGGGGGCGGCATGGCTACACCTTC. Translated, it gives CASSLVNRGRHGYTF.

This clone was recorded once. V is TRBV29-1 and J is TRBJ1-2; 7 bases map to TRBD1. The V gene's germline CDR1 is SQVTM and CDR2 ANQGSEA. CDR3 size: 12 residues. V shed 3 bases, J shed 4 bases, and the junction held 2 bases outside the gene matches. This CDR3 is CSVEAGGYGYTF. The CDR3 bases are TGCAGCGTTGAGGCAGGGGGCTATGGCTACACCTTC.

V gene TRBV9 combines with J gene TRBJ1-6; D is unresolved. Germline V gene lookup returns CDR1 SGDLS and CDR2 YYNGEE. CDR3 size: 15 residues. V lost 1 base and J 5 bases, leaving 10 bases between the germline ends. The CDR3 DNA follows: TGTGCCAGCAGCGTAAGACACGCGAATAATTCACCCCTCCACTTT. Translation gives CASSVRHANNSPLHF.

The rearrangement joins TRBV6-5 to TRBJ1-4; a weak D match, TRBD1 (5 bases). This CDR3 is built from 15 residues. Germline values: CDR1 MNHEY, CDR2 SVGAGI. V lost 8 bases, J lost 6 bases, and 19 bases lay in between. For the CDR3, the DNA is TGTGCCAGCGGCTCATCGGGGTTGGGGGATGAAAAACTGTTTTTT. Translation gives CASGSSGLGDEKLFF.

CDR3: CASSPTIQETQYF. CDR3 nucleotides: TGTGCCAGCTCACCGACGATACAAGAGACCCAGTACTTC. The chain has TRBV18 and TRBJ2-5; D is unclear. Germline loops: CDR1 KGHSH, CDR2 LQKENI. This CDR3 region has 13 residues. Between the trimmed V and J ends, which lost 3 bases and 2 bases, there was a span of 7 bases.

This chain uses TRBV10-3 with TRBJ1-1; 9 bases fit TRBD1. J was trimmed by 3 bases and V by 10 bases; bases with no gene match: 15. The CDR3 is made up of 16 amino acids. Germline-derived CDR1 and CDR2 are ENHRY and SYGVKD. CDR3 DNA: TGTGCCACCAAAACTAACAGGGGGCATCAGGACACTGAAGCTTTCTTT. This translates into CATKTNRGHQDTEAFF.

V and J are TRBV6-2 or TRBV6-3 and TRBJ2-5, with 9 bases matching TRBD2. Trimming at V came to 2 bases and at J to 1 base, leaving 17 bases not matched to a gene. Germline V lookup: CDR1 MNHEY, CDR2 SVGEGT. This CDR3 spans 20 amino acids. The CDR3 spells CASSYTSLASGDTLQETQYF. For the CDR3, the DNA is TGTGCCAGCAGTTACACTTCTCTGGCTAGCGGGGACACCCTCCAAGAGACCCAGTACTTC.

The chain employs TRBV28 and TRBJ2-1; tentative D call: TRBD1 (6 bases). V was pared by 5 bases and J by 9 bases, with 17 bases between. The CDR3 runs 14 residues. The V gene's germline CDR1 is MDHEN and CDR2 SYDVKM. In nucleotides, the CDR3 is TGTGCCAGCAGTCCCAGGACAGCGGACACTGAGCAGTTCTTC. Encoded protein: CASSPRTADTEQFF. Using reference TRBV28 and TRBJ2-1 for the parts outside the CDR3, the full variable domain is DVKVTQSSRYLVKRTGEKVFLECVQDMDHENMFWYRQDPGLGLRLIYFSYDVKMKEKGDIPEGYSVSREKKERFSLILESASTNQTSMYLCASSPRTADTEQFFGPGTRLTVL.

The rearrangement joins TRBV28 to TRBJ2-7; 7 nucleotides align to TRBD1. The V segment lost 5 bases and the J segment 4 bases; nucleotides outside the gene matches: 8. The CDR3 is made up of 14 amino acids. Germline CDR1 is MDHEN and CDR2 is SYDVKM. CDR3 amino acids: CASSRQGIGYEQYF. Written as DNA, the CDR3 is TGTGCCAGCAGTAGACAGGGAATTGGGTACGAGCAGTACTTC.

The chain links TRBV7-8 to TRBJ1-2; D uncertain. The V and J ends lost 1 base and 7 bases respectively, with 4 bases between them. The CDR3 runs to 11 residues. Germline lookup yields CDR1 SGHVS and CDR2 FQNEAQ. The DNA of the CDR3 is TGTGCCAGCAGCTTAGATGCTGGCTACACCTTC. This encodes CASSLDAGYTF.

The J gene is TRBJ2-3, the V gene TRBV7-3; no reliable D call. Germline assignment: CDR1 SGHTA and CDR2 FQGTGA. The CDR3 totals 15 residues. The germline V and J ends were trimmed by 2 bases and 1 base, with 10 bases remaining between them. In DNA form, the CDR3 reads TGTGCCAGCAGCTTACGGCCGGCAGGCACAGATACGCAGTATTTT. Translated: CASSLRPAGTDTQYF.

This sequence joins TRBV5-1 and TRBJ1-6; TRBD1 agrees at 10 bases. This CDR3 spans 18 amino acids. Per germline, CDR1 SGHRS and CDR2 YFSETQ. Unmatched junction bases numbered 7, after V lost 2 bases and J lost 2 bases. Here the CDR3 reads CASSFGQGDFTYNSPLHF. Written as DNA, the CDR3 is TGCGCCAGCAGCTTCGGACAGGGGGATTTCACCTATAATTCACCCCTCCACTTT.

This rearrangement joins TRBV6-4 to TRBJ2-2, with a weak D call TRBD1 (6 bases). The CDR3 covers 13 residues. Per germline, CDR1 MRHNA and CDR2 SNTAGT. V lost 3 bases and J 7 bases, leaving 9 bases between the germline ends. CDR3 residues: CASSDQGGGELFF. CDR3 DNA: TGTGCCAGCAGTGATCAAGGGGGCGGGGAGCTGTTTTTT.

DNA for the CDR3: TGTGCCAGCAGCGTAGCCATGGGGTTTAAGTTCGCAGGGACGGGCTACACCTTC. Amino acids: CASSVAMGFKFAGTGYTF. The J gene is TRBJ1-2, the V gene TRBV9, with a weak D call TRBD1 (5 bases). The V gene lost 0 bases and the J gene lost 8 bases, with 26 bases spanning the gap. Germline CDR1 is SGDLS and CDR2 is YYNGEE. The CDR3 runs to 18 residues. The full variable domain, its missing parts supplied by reference TRBV9 and TRBJ1-2, is DSGVTQTPKHLITATGQRVTLRCSPRSGDLSVYWYQQSLDQGLQFLIQYYNGEERAKGNILERFSAQQFPDLHSELNLSSLELGDSALYFCASSVAMGFKFAGTGYTFGSGTRLTVV.